The T cell receptor (beta chain) described here comes from a study of blood T cell repertoires in COVID-19. Study-level information: The samples span acute and convalescent COVID-19 from the United States, Italy and Spain. In each case, the material was cDNA or gDNA derived from T cells, B-cell-depleted T cells, or PBMCs.

Between the trimmed V and J ends, which lost 0 bases and 1 base, there was a span of 9 bases. CDR3 length equals 15 residues. Germline loops: CDR1 LNHNV, CDR2 YYDKDF (reference sequence). Original data processing: Amplification of reference gene primers was used by the study to estimate nucleated cell counts. Generated by immunoSEQ multiplex PCR, the TCRdb table keeps only in-frame clones and is missing some. D and trimming come from the DNA, and the V and J calls and clone size come from that table. The data contain 100,000 or so clones, 85% of them singletons. The chain carries TRBV15 and TRBJ2-5; D is ambiguous. Sequencing was done on a sample of peripheral blood. The sequence derives from a middle-aged man with acute or convalescent COVID-19. CDR3 residues: CATSRDPGTQETQYF. In DNA, the CDR3 is TGTGCCACCAGCAGAGATCCAGGAACCCAAGAGACCCAGTACTTC.